This TCR beta chain originates from a study of cytomegalovirus exposure and HLA in healthy donors. Germline values: CDR1 SNHLY, CDR2 FYNNEI. The CDR3 loop spans 15 amino acids. J gave up 2 bases and V 3 bases, and 4 bases lay outside the gene matches. The PCR ran on 60 Vbeta and 13 Jbeta primers. Clones were sequenced by immunoSEQ multiplex PCR, and TCRdb holds only the in-frame ones, with some missing. The sample yields around 150,000 clones, around 76% seen once. The chain carries TRBV2 and TRBJ2-3, with TRBD2 matching over 8 bases. Sequenced sample: PBMCs. The TCR was taken from a man aged 18 to 30 in good health and CMV-seronegative. This CDR3 is CASSESGGITDTQYF. CDR3 DNA sequence: TGTGCCAGCAGTGAGAGCGGGGGTATCACAGATACGCAGTATTTT. Filled out from reference TRBV2 and TRBJ2-3, the complete variable domain reads EPEVTQTPSHQVTQMGQEVILRCVPISNHLYFYWYRQILGQKVEFLVSFYNNEISEKSEIFDDQFSVERPDGSNFTLKIRSTKLEDSAMYFCASSESGGITDTQYFGPGTRLTVL.